This entry concerns a single T cell receptor beta chain. Source study methods: The authors estimated nucleated cell counts from reference gene primer amplification. The table came from immunoSEQ multiplex PCR; TCRdb's copy has only in-frame clones and leaves some out. V and J calls and clone size are copied from that table; D and trimming were computed from the DNA. In the table there are roughly 35,000 clones, 65% to 85% of which are singletons. This specimen belongs to a study of blood T cell repertoires in COVID-19. The overall study: There were acute and convalescent COVID-19 samples, and they came from the United States, Italy and Spain. T cells, B-cell-depleted T cells, or PBMCs supplied cDNA or gDNA.

Trimming stripped 5 bases from V and 1 base from J, with 11 bases between. The CDR3 spans 14 residues. The germline V gene has CDR1 MDHEN and CDR2 SYDVKM. The clonotype was recovered from a man older than 75 with active or convalescent COVID-19. The source material was peripheral blood. This chain uses TRBV28 with TRBJ2-5; D is perhaps TRBD1 (6 bases). CDR3 DNA sequence: TGTGCCAGCAGTCCCCAGGACAGCCAAGAGACCCAGTACTTC. It specifies CASSPQDSQETQYF.